This entry describes one T cell receptor (beta chain). Its cognate antigen is unknown. The data were obtained in a study of cytomegalovirus exposure and HLA in healthy donors. For the study at large: One earlier analysis, a look at about 179 million T cells, found some 100 million unique TCR beta sequences. The study's findings and limits: Later analysis reportedly placed an Asian-associated ancestry cluster below the roughly 680-donor mean in N-insertions. Accurate HLA-A and HLA-B prediction from TCR beta sequences was reported for most subjects.

The CDR3 spans 12 residues. V was shortened by 6 bases and J by 2 bases, with 11 bases between the two germline ends. Germline V gene sequence: CDR1 SQVTM, CDR2 ANQGSEA. The PCR made use of 60 Vbeta and 13 Jbeta primers. Repertoires were generated with immunoSEQ multiplex PCR, while TCRdb's copy carries only in-frame clones and drops some. The sample consists of under 100,000 clones, about 79% of them appearing once. The receptor's source is a man younger than 30 in good health and CMV-seropositive. What was sequenced was PBMCs. The chain carries TRBV29-1 and TRBJ2-7; a possible D gene is TRBD2 (6 bases). CDR3 DNA: TGCAGCGTCCGACTAGGGCCCTACGAGCAGTACTTC. Translating gives CSVRLGPYEQYF.